This TCR beta chain was retrieved from a study of cytomegalovirus exposure and HLA in healthy donors. Findings and caveats of the study: Across HLA loci, a later analysis found differing TCR association rates, with DRB1 most and HLA-C fewest. Most TCR sequences were rare, but some public TCRs occurred in many donors. Reportedly, fewer N-insertions than the approximately 680-donor mean appeared in an Asian-associated ancestry cluster in a later analysis.

This clone was seen once. Its antigen remains unidentified. The PCR ran on 60 Vbeta and 13 Jbeta primers. Measured with immunoSEQ multiplex PCR; TCRdb has only the in-frame clones, and not every one. The data hold 130,000 to 150,000 clones, with approximately 80% observed a single time. V dropped 4 bases and J dropped 5 bases, with 15 bases sitting between them. The germline V gene has CDR1 SNHLY and CDR2 FYNNEI. The CDR3 extends over 14 amino acids. The sequencing sample was made of PBMCs. The TCR was taken from a middle-aged man in good health and CMV-seropositive. This chain joins TRBV2 and TRBJ2-7; D perhaps matches TRBD2 (5 bases). The CDR3 loop is CASSGGISPHEQYF. CDR3 DNA: TGTGCCAGCAGTGGAGGGATTTCTCCCCACGAGCAGTACTTC.